This TCR beta chain was sequenced during a study of blood T cell repertoires in COVID-19. Across the study: Acute and convalescent COVID-19 samples came from the United States, Italy and Spain.

Trimming stripped 3 bases from V and 2 bases from J, with 15 bases between. CDR1 and CDR2 from the germline V gene are SGHTS and YDEGEE. This CDR3 contains 16 residues. How the authors handled the data: Estimates of nucleated cell counts were drawn from the amplification of reference gene primers. Sequencing was performed with immunoSEQ multiplex PCR; in TCRdb, only in-frame clones are kept and a portion is missing. V, J and clone size reflect that table, while D and trimming were determined from the DNA. Of under 300,000 clones detected, over 80% appear once; the ten largest clones hold about 1.9%. This chain joins TRBV5-8 and TRBJ1-3; D gene unclear. This TCR derives from a young man who had recovered from COVID-19. Material: peripheral blood. The CDR3 sequence is CASSSRLTSTGNTIYF. The CDR3 nucleotides read TGTGCCAGCAGCTCTAGACTGACCAGCACTGGAAACACCATATATTTT.